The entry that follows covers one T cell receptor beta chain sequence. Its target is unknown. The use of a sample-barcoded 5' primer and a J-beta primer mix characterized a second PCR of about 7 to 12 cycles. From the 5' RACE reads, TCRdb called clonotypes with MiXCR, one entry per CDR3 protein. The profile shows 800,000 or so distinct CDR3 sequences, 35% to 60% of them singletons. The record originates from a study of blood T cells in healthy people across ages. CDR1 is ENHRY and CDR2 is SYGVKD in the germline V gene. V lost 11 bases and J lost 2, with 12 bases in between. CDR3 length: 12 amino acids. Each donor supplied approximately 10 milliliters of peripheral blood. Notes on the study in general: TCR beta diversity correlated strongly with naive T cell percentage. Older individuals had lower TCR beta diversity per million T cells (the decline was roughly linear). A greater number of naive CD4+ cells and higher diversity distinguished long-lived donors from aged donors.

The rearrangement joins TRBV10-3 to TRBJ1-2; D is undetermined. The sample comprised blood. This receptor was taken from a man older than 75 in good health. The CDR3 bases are TGTGCCTCCCGACGGGAGAACTATGGCTACACCTTC. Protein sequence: CASRRENYGYTF.